A single T cell receptor (beta chain) is shown here with its context. As handled by the study authors: Estimation of nucleated cell counts relied on the amplification of reference gene primers. TCRdb's copy holds only in-frame clones and misses some; the assay was immunoSEQ multiplex PCR. The V and J calls and clone size were taken over from that table, and D and trimming were inferred from the DNA. The repertoire holds some 200,000 clones, with about 81% as singletons. The source of the sample is a study of blood T cell repertoires in COVID-19. The wider study: Italy, Spain and the United States were the sources of the convalescent and acute COVID-19 samples. In each case, the material was cDNA or gDNA derived from T cells, B-cell-depleted T cells, or PBMCs.

The length of the CDR3 is 12 residues. Between the trimmed V and J ends, which lost 2 bases and 4 bases, there was a span of 5 bases. Germline V gene data show CDR1 as SNHLY and CDR2 as FYNNEI. The TCR sequence derives from a man under 40 with active or convalescent COVID-19. The source material was peripheral blood. The V gene is TRBV2, the J gene TRBJ1-2; D remains unclear. This CDR3 is CASSENSYGYTF. The DNA for the CDR3 is TGTGCCAGCAGTGAAAACAGCTATGGCTACACCTTC.